In its sample, the clone carrying this T cell receptor beta chain was seen a few times. No antigen is known for it. TCRdb processed the 5' RACE reads anew with MiXCR; each CDR3 protein has one entry. The data contain 150,000 to 200,000 distinct CDR3 sequences, around 10% of them singletons. The data belong to a study of T-cell memory formation after mild COVID-19. The wider study: There were largely donor-specific TCR clusters. Study-wide results and caveats: Clones from the second wave (peaking day 37) had unconfirmed SARS-CoV-2 specificity. Day 15 to 85 contracting clones showed balanced CD4/CD8; day 15 to 37 expanders favored CD4+.

From germline, CDR1 is KGHDR and CDR2 SFDVKD. V gave up 3 bases and J gave up 5 bases; unmatched junction bases: 6. This CDR3 is 15 amino acids long. This clonotype originated in a man between 18 and 35 years old who had mild COVID-19 (a few samples of this study predate the infection). Cell type and time point are not known. This chain uses TRBV24-1 with TRBJ1-5, with 7 bases lining up with TRBD1. The sequencing input was PBMCs or a T cell subset sorted from them (not recorded which). The DNA for the CDR3 is TGTGCCACCAGTGATCCTAGACAGGGTCATCAGCCCCAGCATTTT. It translates to CATSDPRQGHQPQHF.